This entry lists 22 T cell receptor beta chains sequenced from one sample in a study of cytomegalovirus exposure and HLA in healthy donors. Primers included in the PCR were 60 Vbeta and 13 Jbeta primers. TCRdb's table, derived via immunoSEQ multiplex PCR, lists solely in-frame clones and lacks some. The table shows fewer than 200,000 clones, with around 80% occurring only once. Input material: PBMCs. The receptors come from a woman in her 40s in good health and CMV-seronegative.

The V gene is TRBV5-4, the J gene TRBJ2-7; D is perhaps TRBD1 (6 bases). CDR1 and CDR2 from the germline V gene are SGHNT and YYREEE (reference sequence). Trimming took off 0 bases at V and 5 bases at J, with 15 bases between the two ends. The CDR3 has 15 residues. The CDR3: CASSLVLTGPDEQYF. The CDR3 DNA is TGTGCCAGCAGCTTGGTTTTGACAGGTCCCGACGAGCAGTACTTC.

The chain links TRBV5-1 to TRBJ1-1; D call uncertain. Germline V gene sequence: CDR1 SGHRS, CDR2 YFSETQ. This CDR3 region has 14 residues. Deletions cut 7 bases from V and 1 base from J, with 14 bases between. CDR3 nucleotide sequence: TGCGCCAGCTTTGGGCATGGCAAGAACACTGAAGCTTTCTTT. Protein: CASFGHGKNTEAFF. Full variable domain (outside the CDR3, taken from reference TRBV5-1 and TRBJ1-1): KAGVTQTPRYLIKTRGQQVTLSCSPISGHRSVSWYQQTPGQGLQFLFEYFSETQRNKGNFPGRFSGRQFSNSRSEMNVSTLELGDSALYLCASFGHGKNTEAFFGQGTRLTVV.

This chain uses TRBV5-1 with TRBJ1-2; TRBD1 matches 8 bases. The CDR3 spans 13 residues. V lost 5 bases and J lost 7; bases outside the gene matches: 7. The V gene's germline CDR1 is SGHRS and CDR2 YFSETQ. For the CDR3, the DNA is TGCGCCAGCAGTTACACAGGGGGTGTTGGCTACACCTTC. Amino acids: CASSYTGGVGYTF.

This chain joins TRBV18 and TRBJ2-1, with 8 nucleotides matching TRBD1. CDR1 is KGHSH, CDR2 LQKENI, per germline. The CDR3 runs 14 residues. V lost 3 bases, J lost 9 bases, and 7 bases stayed unmatched. This chain's CDR3 is CASSPKTGVPEQFF. The DNA of the CDR3 is TGTGCCAGCTCACCGAAGACAGGGGTACCTGAGCAGTTCTTC.

V and J are TRBV19 and TRBJ1-2; TRBD1 agrees at 8 bases. Germline V CDR1 and CDR2: LNHDA, SQIVND (reference sequence). Trimming removed 5 bases from V and 0 bases from J; junction bases left unmatched: 5. The CDR3 is 15 amino acids. CDR3: CASSETGGANYGYTF. The CDR3 region has the DNA TGTGCCAGTAGTGAAACAGGGGGAGCTAACTATGGCTACACCTTC.

The chain combines TRBV30 with TRBJ1-4; 8 nucleotides align to TRBD1. The CDR3 contains 14 residues. The junction had 5 bases not matched to a gene; V was cut back by 0 bases and J by 8 bases. CDR1 is GTSNPN, CDR2 SVGIG, per germline (reference sequence). The CDR3 protein is CAWSVQGAREKLFF. For the CDR3, the DNA is TGTGCCTGGAGTGTCCAGGGGGCCAGGGAAAAACTGTTTTTT.

In regard to this clone: This sample includes further DNA sequences coding for the same CDR3. The chain combines TRBV9 with TRBJ1-2; 11 bases fit TRBD1. Germline-derived CDR1 and CDR2 are SGDLS and YYNGEE. J lost 3 bases, V lost 2 bases, and 3 bases had no gene match. This CDR3 contains 15 residues. In DNA form, the CDR3 reads TGTGCCAGCAGCGTGGGGACAGGGGGATACTATGGCTACACCTTC. The encoded protein is CASSVGTGGYYGYTF.

The rearrangement joins TRBV7-2 to TRBJ1-5; TRBD1 might be the D (5 bases). Germline V lookup: CDR1 SGHTA, CDR2 FQGNSA. The CDR3 totals 13 residues. V gave up 0 bases and J gave up 7 bases, with 7 bases separating them. CDR3: CASSLAWGQPQHF. Here the CDR3 DNA reads TGTGCCAGCAGCTTAGCGTGGGGCCAGCCCCAGCATTTT.

The chain joins TRBV7-9 to TRBJ2-7; the match to TRBD2 covers 8 bases. V gave up 5 bases and J gave up 5 bases; unmatched junction bases: 11. The germline CDR1 and CDR2 sequences are SEHNR and FQNEAQ (reference sequence). CDR3 length equals 15 residues. The CDR3 DNA reads as TGTGCCAGCAGCGTTTCCGGGACTAGTTTCGACGAGCAGTACTTC. Its protein is CASSVSGTSFDEQYF.

V and J are TRBV27 and TRBJ2-7; 10 bases are a match to TRBD2. Germline V gene lookup returns CDR1 MNHEY and CDR2 SMNVEV (reference sequence). V gave up 2 bases and J gave up 2 bases; unmatched junction bases: 18. The length of the CDR3 is 20 residues. Here the CDR3 reads CASSLRAPQRGGRTPYEQYF. The CDR3 DNA reads TGTGCCAGCAGTTTACGGGCCCCCCAGCGGGGGGGCCGGACTCCCTACGAGCAGTACTTC.

The chain links TRBV15 to TRBJ1-5; 9 bases align to TRBD1. V shed 3 bases, J shed 5 bases, and the junction held 5 bases outside the gene matches. The CDR3 sequence is 15 residues long. Looked up from germline, CDR1 is LNHNV and CDR2 is YYDKDF (reference sequence). The CDR3 loop reads CATSSGQGPDQPQHF. CDR3 DNA: TGTGCCACCAGCAGCGGACAGGGGCCGGATCAGCCCCAGCATTTT. The entire variable domain, with the rest obtained from reference TRBV15 and TRBJ1-5, is as follows: DAMVIQNPRYQVTQFGKPVTLSCSQTLNHNVMYWYQQKSSQAPKLLFHYYDKDFNNEADTPDNFQSRRPNTSFCFLDIRSPGLGDTAMYLCATSSGQGPDQPQHFGDGTRLSIL.

The genes are TRBV5-4 and TRBJ2-4; D might be TRBD2 (6 bases). Germline CDR1 SGHNT, CDR2 YYREEE (reference sequence). Trimming left V 2 bases short and J 6 bases short, with 6 bases between. There are 12 residues in the CDR3. The CDR3 protein is CASSFGGNIQYF. As DNA, the CDR3 is TGTGCCAGCAGCTTCGGGGGAAACATTCAGTACTTC.

The genes are TRBV13 and TRBJ2-3; maybe TRBD1 (7 bases). This CDR3 has 17 residues. V was pared by 5 bases and J by 6 bases, with 24 bases between. Germline assignment: CDR1 PRHDT and CDR2 FYEKMQ (reference sequence). The CDR3 nucleotides are TGTGCCAGCAGCCCAGGGGGTGATGGAGGGTGGAAGGATACGCAGTATTTT. Translation: CASSPGGDGGWKDTQYF. The variable domain in full, completed from reference TRBV13 and TRBJ2-3, reads AAGVIQSPRHLIKEKRETATLKCYPIPRHDTVYWYQQGPGQDPQFLISFYEKMQSDKGSIPDRFSAQQFSDYHSELNMSSLELGDSALYFCASSPGGDGGWKDTQYFGPGTRLTVL.

The rearrangement uses TRBV7-2 and TRBJ1-6; D might be TRBD1 (6 bases). Germline CDR1 SGHTA, CDR2 FQGNSA. The CDR3 runs 17 residues. The ends were cut back, 4 bases at V and 7 bases at J, with 20 bases in the middle. The CDR3 loop reads CASSSRSRLQGNSPLHF. Written as DNA, the CDR3 is TGTGCCAGCAGCTCCCGTAGCCGCCTCCAGGGGAATTCACCCCTCCACTTT.

This rearrangement joins TRBV7-2 to TRBJ1-1; unclear D gene. Per germline, CDR1 SGHTA and CDR2 FQGNSA. This CDR3 is built from 12 residues. V was shortened by 5 bases and J by 2 bases, with 6 bases between the two germline ends. The CDR3 bases are TGTGCCAGCAGCCCGCGAAACACTGAAGCTTTCTTT. Translated: CASSPRNTEAFF.

The chain employs TRBV11-2 and TRBJ2-6; either TRBD1 or TRBD2 may supply D (6 bases each). The CDR3 extends over 15 amino acids. V shed 5 bases and J shed 3 bases, with 11 bases lying between them. Per germline, CDR1 SGHAT and CDR2 FQNNGV. The CDR3 DNA follows: TGTGCCAGCAGCCTAGGGGGGCGTGGGGCCAACGTCCTGACTTTC. It specifies CASSLGGRGANVLTF. The variable domain in full, with the rest retrieved from reference TRBV11-2 and TRBJ2-6, is EAGVAQSPRYKIIEKRQSVAFWCNPISGHATLYWYQQILGQGPKLLIQFQNNGVVDDSQLPKDRFSAERLKGVDSTLKIQPAKLEDSAVYLCASSLGGRGANVLTFGAGSRLTVL.

The table lists this clone with a few counts. The chain is built from TRBV14 and TRBJ1-1; 8 positions match TRBD1. The germline V gene encodes CDR1 SGHDN and CDR2 FVKESK. V trimming: 5 bases; J trimming: 5 bases; junction bases outside the gene matches: 7. The CDR3 totals 14 residues. The CDR3 loop is CASSFDRGGTEAFF. The DNA of the CDR3 is TGTGCCAGCAGCTTCGACAGGGGAGGTACTGAAGCTTTCTTT.

The chain couples TRBV5-1 to TRBJ1-2; D is possibly TRBD1 (6 bases). The CDR3 is 15 amino acids. Germline V gene lookup returns CDR1 SGHRS and CDR2 YFSETQ. Trimming removed 1 base from V and 4 bases from J, with 14 bases in between. The CDR3 loop reads CASSLPAGVGYGYTF. The CDR3, as DNA: TGCGCCAGCAGCTTGCCCGCAGGGGTCGGCTATGGCTACACCTTC.

The chain is built from TRBV4-1 and TRBJ1-1, with D maybe TRBD1 (6 bases). The CDR3 length is 14 residues. The V and J ends lost 4 bases and 2 bases respectively, with 11 bases between them. The germline CDR1 and CDR2 sequences are MGHRA and YSYEKL. Here the CDR3 reads CASSLYRENTEAFF. CDR3 DNA sequence: TGCGCCAGCAGCCTTTACAGGGAAAACACTGAAGCTTTCTTT.

V is TRBV6-5 and J is TRBJ2-1, with D possibly being TRBD2 (5 bases). The CDR3 is 15 amino acids. V was cut by 0 bases and J by 8 bases, with 14 bases left in between. Germline assignment: CDR1 MNHEY and CDR2 SVGAGI. The CDR3 is CASSYSIPGWDEQFF. CDR3 sequence (DNA): TGTGCCAGCAGTTACTCGATACCGGGGTGGGATGAGCAGTTCTTC.

The chain carries TRBV19 and TRBJ2-5, with 8 bases lining up with TRBD1. The end of the DNA aligns better with TRBJ2-7, so the J call may be wrong. Germline CDR1 and CDR2: LNHDA and SQIVND (reference sequence). The CDR3 sequence is 15 residues long. CDR3 bases: TGTGCCAGTAGTGGGCGGACAGGGAGCTCCTACGAGCAGTACTTC. Encoded protein: CASSGRTGSSYEQYF.

J is TRBJ1-1 and V is TRBV19, with D maybe TRBD1 (6 bases). V lost 5 bases, J lost 1 base, and 11 bases lay in between. Germline V CDR1 and CDR2: LNHDA, SQIVND (reference sequence). This CDR3 region has 14 residues. CDR3 in DNA: TGTGCCAGTAGTCCGAGGACAGAGAACACTGAAGCTTTCTTT. Translated: CASSPRTENTEAFF. The full variable domain, in which reference TRBV19 and TRBJ1-1 provide the parts outside the CDR3, is DGGITQSPKYLFRKEGQNVTLSCEQNLNHDAMYWYRQDPGQGLRLIYYSQIVNDFQKGDIAEGYSVSREKKESFPLTVTSAQKNPTAFYLCASSPRTENTEAFFGQGTRLTVV.